The present TCR beta chain was sequenced within a study of shared clonotypes between healthy human individuals. There are 13 residues in the CDR3. Trimming removed 4 bases at V and 6 bases at J, with 10 bases between. CDR1 and CDR2 from the germline V gene are MGHRA and YSYEKL. The assay was immunoSEQ multiplex PCR, and TCRdb's table has in-frame clones only and misses some. The sample has under 1,100,000 clones, approximately 68% seen once; the top ten hold over 1.3%. This sequence originates from a man aged 18 to 30 in good health. The sequenced sample consisted of memory CD4+ T cells sorted from blood. As for subset: CD45RA-negative fraction. This chain joins TRBV4-1 and TRBJ1-5; possibly TRBD1 for D (5 bases). The CDR3 DNA reads as TGCGCCAGCAGCCCCAGGGTAGGTCAGCCCCAGCATTTT. It is translated as CASSPRVGQPQHF.